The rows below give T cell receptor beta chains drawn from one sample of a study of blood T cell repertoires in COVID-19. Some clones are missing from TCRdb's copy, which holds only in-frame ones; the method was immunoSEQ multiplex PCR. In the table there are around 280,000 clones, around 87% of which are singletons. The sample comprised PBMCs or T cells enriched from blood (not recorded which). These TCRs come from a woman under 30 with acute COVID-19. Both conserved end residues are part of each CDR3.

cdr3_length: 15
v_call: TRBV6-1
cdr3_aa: CASSEGTGSSYEQYF

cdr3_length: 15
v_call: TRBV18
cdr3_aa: CASSPGQNPVYEQYF

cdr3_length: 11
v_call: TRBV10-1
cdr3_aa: CASSDSNEQYF

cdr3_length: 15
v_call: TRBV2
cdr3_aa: CASSSRAMGNQPQHF

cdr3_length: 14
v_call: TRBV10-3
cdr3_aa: CAIGLAGTNNEQFF

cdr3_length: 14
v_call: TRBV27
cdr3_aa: CASSLGGGRYEQYF

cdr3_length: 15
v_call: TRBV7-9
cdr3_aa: CASSLSQGLTSPLHF

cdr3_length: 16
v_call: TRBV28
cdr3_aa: CASSLSTSGRRYEQYF

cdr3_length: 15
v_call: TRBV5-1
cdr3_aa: CASSSTPGAPYEQYF

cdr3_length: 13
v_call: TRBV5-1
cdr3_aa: CASSLAGDIGYTF

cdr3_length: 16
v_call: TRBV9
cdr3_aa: CASRSSDTLSYNEQFF

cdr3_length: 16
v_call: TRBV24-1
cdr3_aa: CATFIGGAVLSYEQYF

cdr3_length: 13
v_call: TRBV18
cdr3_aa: CASSSLDRGEQYF

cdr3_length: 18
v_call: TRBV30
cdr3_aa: CAWSPLGQILGANYGYTF

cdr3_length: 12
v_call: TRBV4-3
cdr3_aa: CASSLEGGSYTF

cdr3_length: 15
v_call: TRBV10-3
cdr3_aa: CAISEETGGFAEAFF

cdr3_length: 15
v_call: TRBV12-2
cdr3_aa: CASRPRARGGQPQHF